Listed below are T cell receptor beta chains from one sample, sequenced in a study of blood T cell repertoires in COVID-19. Profiling relied on immunoSEQ multiplex PCR, and the TCRdb table lists in-frame clones only, not all of them. The sample holds some 200,000 clones; just under 85% are singletons and the top ten take approximately 8.1%. Input material: peripheral blood. These receptors were taken from a woman between 50 and 59 years old with active or convalescent COVID-19. Each CDR3 is given without its conserved first and last residue. Fields, in order: V gene, D gene, CDR3 protein. D genes are given only for firm matches.

>TRBV5-1|-
ASSRSPGGGYT
>TRBV5-1|-
ASSLRGGQETQY
>TRBV6-5|TRBD1
ASSSGTGVLEETQY
>TRBV10-3|-
AISDGRGANTEAF
>TRBV21-1|-
ASSKRERQGADNQPQH
>TRBV2|-
ASSETGSGYT
>TRBV2|TRBD2
ASSVQRGSGEQY
>TRBV7-2|TRBD1
ASSLVPVRQGGNIQY
>TRBV20-1|TRBD2
SASGASGGDTGELF
>TRBV2|-
ASSISSFNSPLH
>TRBV19|-
ASSEFKILGHQNAEAF
>TRBV6-5|TRBD1
ASSIQGYGYT
>TRBV20-1|-
SASREGNQPQH
>TRBV5-1|TRBD2
ASSFGTSSGETQY
>TRBV24-1|TRBD2
ATSDVGTSGLLDTQY
>TRBV7-2|TRBD1
ASSLARTGVAKNIQY
>TRBV6-6|-
ASSSLGGNTEAF
>TRBV5-1|-
ASDAGMGTDTQY
>TRBV18|TRBD2
ASSPLGTSGAQETQY
>TRBV5-4|-
ASSLDRANYGYT
>TRBV6-5|TRBD1
ASSYSGTANEKLF
>TRBV11-3|-
ASSPVSGNTIY
>TRBV2|-
ASRPDSTEAF
>TRBV5-6|-
ASSLAGNTEAF
>TRBV9|-
ASREAGGNTIY
>TRBV6-5|TRBD2
ASRPVSGAQETQY
>TRBV11-2|TRBD2
ASSFGAGDVYEQY
>TRBV3-1/TRBV3-2|TRBD1
ASSPGTGPYEQY
>TRBV29-1|TRBD1
SVDPGGTVAF
>TRBV30|-
ALEGAKGPEQF
>TRBV18|TRBD1
ASSQSRDRGYEQY
>TRBV6-5|TRBD1
ASSKAPATGGGYT
>TRBV2|-
ASSVAGWGSDGYT
>TRBV7-2|TRBD1
ASSATQGGQPQH
>TRBV29-1|TRBD1
SVAPRDRGYNTEAF
>TRBV27|TRBD1
ASRKQGAVEKLF
>TRBV6-5|TRBD1
ASMIGGTGVYGYT
>TRBV15|-
ATSRAPGSSGNTIY
>TRBV18|-
ASSPPEGSKGKLF